This entry concerns a single T cell receptor beta chain. Its antigen is undetermined. The data stem from a study of cytomegalovirus exposure and HLA in healthy donors. Findings and caveats of the study: The tendency of first-cohort TCR clusters to co-occur in the roughly 130 validation repertoires emerged from a later analysis. Cytomegalovirus-associated TCR beta chains were listed, numbering 164.

The CDR3 runs 11 residues. With 8 bases removed from V and 1 base from J, the gap between germline ends came to 5 bases. Germline V lookup: CDR1 MNHEY, CDR2 SMNVEV (reference sequence). Sequencing was performed with immunoSEQ multiplex PCR; in TCRdb, only in-frame clones are kept and a portion is missing. The data hold 250,000 to 400,000 clones, with 75% to 90% observed a single time. This sequence was found in a woman aged 30 to 39 in good health and CMV-seropositive. Material for sequencing was PBMCs. This sequence joins TRBV27 and TRBJ2-5; unclear D gene. CDR3 loop: CASVPQETQYF. The CDR3 region has the DNA TGTGCCAGCGTCCCCCAAGAGACCCAGTACTTC.